This T cell receptor beta chain comes out of a study of blood T cell repertoires in COVID-19. Study summary: Both acute and convalescent COVID-19 samples were obtained from the United States, Italy and Spain. T cells, B-cell-depleted T cells, or PBMCs supplied cDNA or gDNA.

In the study's own analysis: Cell counts per sample came from amplifying reference gene primers. Here immunoSEQ multiplex PCR was the method, and the copy in TCRdb shows in-frame clones only, minus some. For V, J and clone size, that table is used; D and trimming come from the DNA. The profile covers around 250,000 clones, with under 85% appearing a single time and 1.5% to 2% taken by the ten largest. This clone was seen just once. This CDR3 is also generated by other DNA sequences in the sample. CDR3 length: 13 residues. Losses at the gene ends were 5 bases for V and 6 bases for J; bases not matched to a gene: 3.

The sample comprised peripheral blood. This clonotype originated in a man aged 25 to 45 who had recovered from COVID-19. The chain links TRBV12-3 or TRBV12-4 to TRBJ2-1, with 8 nucleotides matching TRBD1. For the CDR3, the DNA is TGTGCCAGCAGTCCGGACAGGGTCAATGAGCAGTTCTTC. Translating gives CASSPDRVNEQFF.